This TCR beta chain was sequenced for a study of blood T cell repertoires in COVID-19. TCRdb's table, derived via immunoSEQ multiplex PCR, lists solely in-frame clones and lacks some. This sample yields 450,000 to 500,000 clones, of which 70% to 90% are seen a single time; around 7.9% belongs to the top ten. Cohorts were based on clinical histories the participants reported. Details on this clone: The sample holds other DNA sequences that translate to the same CDR3.

Germline V CDR1 and CDR2: SGHAT, FQNNGV. After removal of 4 bases from V and 2 bases from J, the junction contained 3 bases not matched to a gene. CDR3 length: 14 amino acids. The material sequenced was PBMCs or T cells enriched from blood (not recorded which). The chain has TRBV11-2 and TRBJ2-7, with TRBD1 matching 9 bases. This receptor was obtained from a woman aged 55-69 years who had recovered from COVID-19. The CDR3 here is CASSSGTGTYEQYF. DNA of the CDR3: TGTGCCAGCAGCTCAGGGACAGGGACCTACGAGCAGTACTTC.